This TCR beta chain is drawn from a study of tissue T cells after allogeneic stem cell transplantation. Study-level results: Only a limited share of tissue TCRs appeared in blood or spleen.

Details on this clone: What it binds is not known. Gene names are mouse gene names. The read ends 1 residue shy of where the CDR3 ends; the end is completed using the germline J gene.

Here immunoSEQ multiplex PCR was the method, and the copy in TCRdb shows in-frame clones only, minus some. Here the sample spans thousands of clones, around half being singletons. Germline loops: CDR1 SGHND, CDR2 FRSKSL. The CDR3 sequence is 13 residues long. V was pared by 1 base and J by 4 bases, with 5 bases between. Time point in this sample: mouse harvest day 7 after allogeneic transplant. The graft held 10^6 splenic CD5+ T cells and 10^7 T-cell-depleted bone marrow cells. This receptor was identified in a female BALB/c mouse given C57BL/6 T cells with graft-versus-host disease after an allogeneic hematopoietic cell transplant. The rearrangement joins TRBV15 to TRBJ2-1; the D is unclear. Sequenced sample: lymph node tissue. The CDR3 bases that were read are TGTGCCAGCAGTTTAGACAAATATGCTGAGCAGTTC. Amino acid sequence: CASSLDKYAEQF. The CDR3 reads in full as CASSLDKYAEQFF.